These 9 T cell receptor beta chains were sequenced from one sample in a study of T cells in Graves' hyperthyroidism and ophthalmopathy. Amplification of TCR beta CDR3 regions used RNA as the template. First-round RT-PCR with HTBI primers amplified the TCR CDR3 region. MiXCR was run by TCRdb on the multiplex PCR reads, yielding one entry per CDR3 protein. This table has a few hundred thousand distinct CDR3 sequences, roughly 15% appearing once. Source material: blood. These receptors originate from a woman aged 40 to 50 with Graves' ophthalmopathy.

The table lists this clonotype with many counts. This rearrangement joins TRBV3-1 to TRBJ1-6, with a tentative D call TRBD1 (5 bases). Germline V gene lookup returns CDR1 LGHDT and CDR2 YNNKEL (reference sequence). CDR3 length: 14 residues. Trimming shortened V by 8 bases and J by 9 bases, and 17 bases separated the two germline ends. In DNA, the CDR3 is TGTGCCAGCTCGCGAGGGGCAAGCGGTTCACCCCTCCACTTT. It specifies CASSRGASGSPLHF.

This clonotype was found a few times. The chain couples TRBV18 to TRBJ2-3; D call uncertain. Germline V gene sequence: CDR1 KGHSH, CDR2 LQKENI. Trimming took off 2 bases at V and 9 bases at J, with 12 bases between the two ends. This CDR3 has 13 residues. The DNA of the CDR3 is TGTGCCAGCTCACCAGGTGAGGTGGAAACGCAGTATTTT. It codes for CASSPGEVETQYF.

As concerns this clonotype: This could be a read error, since a much larger clone is one nucleotide away. The chain carries TRBV5-1 and TRBJ2-7; 8 nucleotides agree with TRBD1. V gave up 7 bases and J gave up 6 bases; unmatched junction bases: 3. The CDR3 consists of 11 residues. CDR1 and CDR2 from the germline V gene are SGHRS and YFSETQ. In DNA form, the CDR3 reads TGCGCCAGCGGGACAGGCAGCGAGCAGTACTTC. It translates to CASGTGSEQYF.

This clonotype was seen only a few times. The gene calls are TRBV5-1 and TRBJ2-1; D is possibly TRBD1 (6 bases). Germline CDR1 SGHRS, CDR2 YFSETQ. V was pared by 2 bases and J by 6 bases, with 12 bases between. The CDR3 is 14 residues long. The chain's CDR3 is CASSFGTTGNEQFF. In DNA form, the CDR3 reads TGCGCCAGCAGCTTTGGGACAACAGGCAATGAGCAGTTCTTC.

This clonotype was counted only a few times. The CDR3 reads CASSLEGRPNSPLHF. The CDR3 coding sequence is TGTGCCAGCAGCCTAGAGGGACGGCCTAATTCACCCCTCCACTTT. The V and J genes are TRBV9 and TRBJ1-6; D possibly corresponds to TRBD1 (5 bases). Germline values: CDR1 SGDLS, CDR2 YYNGEE. V gave up 4 bases and J gave up 6 bases, with 14 bases separating them. There are 15 residues in the CDR3.

This clonotype has at least ten counts. CDR3 region: CASSRGGNTFYEQYF. The DNA for the CDR3 is TGTGCCAGCAGTCGCGGTGGGAATACTTTCTACGAGCAGTACTTC. The rearrangement links TRBV27 to TRBJ2-7; D is uncertain. Germline V gene lookup returns CDR1 MNHEY and CDR2 SMNVEV (reference sequence). The CDR3 sequence is 15 residues long. Trimming took 5 bases from V and 3 from J, leaving 17 bases between them.

Remarks on this clonotype: A much larger clone lies a single base off, so this may be a read error. The chain links TRBV5-1 to TRBJ1-1, with no clear D. The CDR3 sequence is 16 residues long. Germline CDR1 is SGHRS and CDR2 is YFSETQ. The V end was cut by 0 bases, the J end by 3 bases, with 15 bases between. The CDR3 nucleotides read TGCGCCAGCAGCTTGGAAATTGGGAAGATCGACACTGAAGCTTTCTTT. This encodes CASSLEIGKIDTEAFF.

Ten or more counts support this clonotype. This chain uses TRBV6-5 with TRBJ2-7; possible D gene TRBD1, 7 bases. This CDR3 is 16 amino acids long. The germline V gene encodes CDR1 MNHEY and CDR2 SVGAGI. Trimming removed 0 bases from V and 7 bases from J, with 19 bases in between. Here the CDR3 reads CASSYSGGPGGVEQYF. CDR3 DNA: TGTGCCAGCAGTTACTCGGGGGGTCCAGGGGGAGTGGAGCAGTACTTC.

This clonotype was recorded at least ten times. V is TRBV7-9 and J is TRBJ2-2, with D tentatively TRBD2 (5 bases). The germline gives CDR1 SEHNR, CDR2 FQNEAQ (reference sequence). Trimming shortened V by 2 bases and J by 0 bases, and 7 bases separated the two germline ends. This CDR3 has 15 residues. The CDR3 region is CASSLLLANTGELFF. In DNA, the CDR3 is TGTGCCAGCAGCTTACTACTAGCGAACACCGGGGAGCTGTTTTTT.